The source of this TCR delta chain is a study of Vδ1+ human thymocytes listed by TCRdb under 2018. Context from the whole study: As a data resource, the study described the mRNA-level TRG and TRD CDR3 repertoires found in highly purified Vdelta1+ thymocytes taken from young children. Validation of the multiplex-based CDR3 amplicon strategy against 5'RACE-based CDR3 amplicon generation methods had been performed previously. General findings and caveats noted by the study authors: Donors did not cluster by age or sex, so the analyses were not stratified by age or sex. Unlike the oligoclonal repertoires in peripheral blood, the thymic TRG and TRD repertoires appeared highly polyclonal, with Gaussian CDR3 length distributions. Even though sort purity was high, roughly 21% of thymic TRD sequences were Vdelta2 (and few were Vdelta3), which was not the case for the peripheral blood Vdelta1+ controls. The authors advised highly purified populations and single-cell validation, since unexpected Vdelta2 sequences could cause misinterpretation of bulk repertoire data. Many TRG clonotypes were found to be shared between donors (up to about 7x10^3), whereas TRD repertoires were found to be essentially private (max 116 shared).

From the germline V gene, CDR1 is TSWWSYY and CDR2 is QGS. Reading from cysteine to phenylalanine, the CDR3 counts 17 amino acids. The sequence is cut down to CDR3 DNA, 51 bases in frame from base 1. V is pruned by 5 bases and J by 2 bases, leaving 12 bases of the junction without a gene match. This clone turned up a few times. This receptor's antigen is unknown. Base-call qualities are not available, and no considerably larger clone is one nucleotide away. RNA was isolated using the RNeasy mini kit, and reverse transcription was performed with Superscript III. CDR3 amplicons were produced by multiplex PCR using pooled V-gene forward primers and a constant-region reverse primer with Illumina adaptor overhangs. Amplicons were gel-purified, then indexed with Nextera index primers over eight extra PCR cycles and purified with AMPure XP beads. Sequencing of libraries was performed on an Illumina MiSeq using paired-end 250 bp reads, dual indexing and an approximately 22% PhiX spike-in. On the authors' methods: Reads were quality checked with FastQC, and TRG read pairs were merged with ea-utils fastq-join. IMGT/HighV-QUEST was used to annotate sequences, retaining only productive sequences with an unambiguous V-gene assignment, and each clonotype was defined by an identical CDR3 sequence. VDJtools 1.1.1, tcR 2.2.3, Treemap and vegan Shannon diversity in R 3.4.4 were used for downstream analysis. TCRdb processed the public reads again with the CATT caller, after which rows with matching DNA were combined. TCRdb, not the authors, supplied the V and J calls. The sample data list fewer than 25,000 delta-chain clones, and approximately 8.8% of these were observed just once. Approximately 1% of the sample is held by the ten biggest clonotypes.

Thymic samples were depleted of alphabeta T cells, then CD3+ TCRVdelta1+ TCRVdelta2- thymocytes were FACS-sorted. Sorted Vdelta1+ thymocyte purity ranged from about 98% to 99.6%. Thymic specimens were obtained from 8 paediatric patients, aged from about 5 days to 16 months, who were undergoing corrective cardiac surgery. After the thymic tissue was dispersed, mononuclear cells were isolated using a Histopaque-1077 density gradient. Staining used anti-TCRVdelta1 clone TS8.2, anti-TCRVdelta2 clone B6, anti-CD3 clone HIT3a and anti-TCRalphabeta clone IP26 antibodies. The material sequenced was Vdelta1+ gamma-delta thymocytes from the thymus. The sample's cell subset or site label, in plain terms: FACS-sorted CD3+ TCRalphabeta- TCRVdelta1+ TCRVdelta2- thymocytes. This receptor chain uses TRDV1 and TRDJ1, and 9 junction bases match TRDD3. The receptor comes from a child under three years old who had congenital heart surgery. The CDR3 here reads CALGPSLLGDATDKLIF. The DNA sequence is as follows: TGTGCTCTTGGGCCTTCTTTACTGGGGGACGCTACCGATAAACTCATCTTT.